Listed below are T cell receptor beta chains from one sample, sequenced in a study of blood T cell repertoires in COVID-19. The table came from immunoSEQ multiplex PCR; TCRdb's copy has only in-frame clones and leaves some out. Among roughly 190,000 clones listed, approximately 86% were seen once. Specimen: peripheral blood. These receptors were obtained from a man aged 65-85 years with acute or convalescent COVID-19. Both conserved end residues are part of each CDR3. The D gene is left open where the match is weak. Size is stated for part of the rows, as once, few or many counts, or as a class when the clone is expanded.

J gene: TRBJ2-5; D gene: .; clone size: .; V gene: TRBV21-1; CDR3 protein: CLQGGETQYF; CDR3 DNA: TGTTTACAGGGGGGGGAGACCCAGTACTTC
J gene: TRBJ1-1; D gene: .; clone size: .; V gene: TRBV6-5; CDR3 protein: CASDSHLNTEAFF; CDR3 DNA: TGTGCCAGCGACAGCCACTTGAACACTGAAGCTTTCTTT
J gene: TRBJ1-5; D gene: .; clone size: .; V gene: TRBV2; CDR3 protein: CASKENHSNQPQHF; CDR3 DNA: TGTGCCAGCAAAGAGAACCACAGCAATCAGCCCCAGCATTTT
J gene: TRBJ1-1; D gene: .; clone size: .; V gene: TRBV5-4; CDR3 protein: CASSLDRNTEAFF; CDR3 DNA: TGTGCCAGCAGCTTGGACAGAAACACTGAAGCTTTCTTT
J gene: TRBJ2-5; D gene: .; clone size: .; V gene: TRBV19; CDR3 protein: CASSNAAQETQYF; CDR3 DNA: TGTGCCAGTAGTAACGCGGCTCAAGAGACCCAGTACTTC
J gene: TRBJ2-1; D gene: TRBD1; clone size: .; V gene: TRBV18; CDR3 protein: CASSLLRTGDNEQFF; CDR3 DNA: TGTGCCAGCTCACTCCTCCGGACAGGGGACAATGAGCAGTTCTTC
J gene: TRBJ2-2; D gene: .; clone size: .; V gene: TRBV2; CDR3 protein: CASSEWANTGELFF; CDR3 DNA: TGTGCCAGCAGTGAATGGGCAAACACCGGGGAGCTGTTTTTT
J gene: TRBJ1-2; D gene: .; clone size: .; V gene: TRBV6-1; CDR3 protein: CASSELEGAGYGYTF; CDR3 DNA: TGTGCCAGCAGTGAATTGGAAGGGGCTGGCTATGGCTACACCTTC
J gene: TRBJ1-6; D gene: TRBD1; clone size: .; V gene: TRBV28; CDR3 protein: CASSAGQAFSYNSPLHF; CDR3 DNA: TGTGCCAGCAGCGCGGGACAGGCTTTCTCCTATAATTCACCCCTCCACTTT
J gene: TRBJ2-3; D gene: .; clone size: .; V gene: TRBV24-1; CDR3 protein: CATSDPTSTDTQYF; CDR3 DNA: TGTGCCACCAGTGATCCGACTAGCACAGATACGCAGTATTTT
J gene: TRBJ2-3; D gene: .; clone size: .; V gene: TRBV5-4; CDR3 protein: CASSLRAGTDTQYF; CDR3 DNA: TGTGCCAGCAGCTTGAGGGCGGGAACAGATACGCAGTATTTT
J gene: TRBJ1-1; D gene: .; clone size: .; V gene: TRBV3-1/TRBV3-2; CDR3 protein: CASSQANRNTEAFF; CDR3 DNA: TGTGCCAGCAGCCAAGCTAACAGGAACACTGAAGCTTTCTTT
J gene: TRBJ2-3; D gene: .; clone size: .; V gene: TRBV5-1; CDR3 protein: CASSLVGRVTDTQYF; CDR3 DNA: TGCGCCAGCAGCTTGGTCGGGAGAGTCACAGATACGCAGTATTTT
J gene: TRBJ2-1; D gene: TRBD2; clone size: .; V gene: TRBV7-9; CDR3 protein: CASSLELAGDNEQFF; CDR3 DNA: TGTGCCAGCAGCTTAGAACTAGCGGGAGACAATGAGCAGTTCTTC
J gene: TRBJ1-2; D gene: .; clone size: .; V gene: TRBV12-5; CDR3 protein: CARGGGSDGYTF; CDR3 DNA: TGTGCTAGGGGAGGAGGGTCGGACGGCTACACCTTC
J gene: TRBJ2-1; D gene: .; clone size: .; V gene: TRBV7-9; CDR3 protein: CASSVPNEQFF; CDR3 DNA: TGTGCCAGCAGCGTCCCGAATGAGCAGTTCTTC
J gene: TRBJ2-1; D gene: .; clone size: .; V gene: TRBV28; CDR3 protein: CASYRVWDEQFF; CDR3 DNA: TGTGCCAGCTACAGGGTGTGGGATGAGCAGTTCTTC
J gene: TRBJ1-6; D gene: .; clone size: few; V gene: TRBV4-3; CDR3 protein: CASSQERASYNSPLHF; CDR3 DNA: TGCGCCAGCAGCCAAGAGAGGGCCTCCTATAATTCACCCCTCCACTTT
J gene: TRBJ1-2; D gene: .; clone size: .; V gene: TRBV5-1; CDR3 protein: CASSRWLTNYGYTF; CDR3 DNA: TGCGCCAGCAGCCGATGGTTGACAAACTATGGCTACACCTTC
J gene: TRBJ1-3; D gene: .; clone size: .; V gene: TRBV7-2; CDR3 protein: CASGWGGNTIYF; CDR3 DNA: TGTGCCAGCGGGTGGGGCGGAAACACCATATATTTT
J gene: TRBJ1-1; D gene: TRBD1; clone size: few; V gene: TRBV4-3; CDR3 protein: CASSQPGDRVRAFF; CDR3 DNA: TGCGCCAGCAGCCAGCCCGGGGACAGGGTCCGGGCTTTCTTT
J gene: TRBJ1-4; D gene: .; clone size: .; V gene: TRBV2; CDR3 protein: CASSEELGGLDEKLFF; CDR3 DNA: TGTGCCAGCAGTGAAGAGTTGGGAGGGTTGGATGAAAAACTGTTTTTT
J gene: TRBJ1-4; D gene: .; clone size: .; V gene: TRBV28; CDR3 protein: CASSFRQGWGEKLFF; CDR3 DNA: TGTGCCAGCAGTTTTCGGCAGGGGTGGGGAGAAAAACTGTTTTTT
J gene: TRBJ2-7; D gene: .; clone size: .; V gene: TRBV11-2; CDR3 protein: CASSLVGPRYEQYF; CDR3 DNA: TGTGCCAGCAGCTTAGTCGGTCCCCGCTACGAGCAGTACTTC
J gene: TRBJ2-2; D gene: .; clone size: .; V gene: TRBV15; CDR3 protein: CATSTGSRTGELFF; CDR3 DNA: TGTGCCACCAGCACCGGGAGTCGCACCGGGGAGCTGTTTTTT
J gene: TRBJ1-2; D gene: TRBD1; clone size: .; V gene: TRBV6-1; CDR3 protein: CASTPTGLNYGYTF; CDR3 DNA: TGTGCCAGCACCCCGACAGGGCTAAACTATGGCTACACCTTC
J gene: TRBJ1-1; D gene: .; clone size: .; V gene: TRBV10-1; CDR3 protein: CASSEGQTEAFF; CDR3 DNA: TGCGCCAGCAGTGAGGGGCAGACTGAAGCTTTCTTT
J gene: TRBJ2-1; D gene: .; clone size: .; V gene: TRBV19; CDR3 protein: CASSLGGTYNEQFF; CDR3 DNA: TGTGCCAGTAGCCTAGGGGGTACCTACAATGAGCAGTTCTTC
J gene: TRBJ1-1; D gene: .; clone size: .; V gene: TRBV28; CDR3 protein: CASARHRVTEAFF; CDR3 DNA: TGTGCCAGCGCAAGGCACAGGGTCACTGAAGCTTTCTTT
J gene: TRBJ2-3; D gene: .; clone size: once; V gene: TRBV5-4; CDR3 protein: CASSFGGLTDTQYF; CDR3 DNA: TGTGCCAGCAGCTTCGGGGGGCTCACAGATACGCAGTATTTT
J gene: TRBJ1-1; D gene: .; clone size: .; V gene: TRBV3-1/TRBV3-2; CDR3 protein: CASSQGGRNTEAFF; CDR3 DNA: TGTGCCAGCAGCCAAGGGGGCCGGAACACTGAAGCTTTCTTT
J gene: TRBJ1-6; D gene: TRBD1; clone size: .; V gene: TRBV7-2; CDR3 protein: CASSLALRGALHF; CDR3 DNA: TGTGCCAGCAGCTTAGCACTCAGGGGGGCCCTCCACTTT
J gene: TRBJ2-7; D gene: .; clone size: .; V gene: TRBV6-6; CDR3 protein: CASSTTHSSYEQYF; CDR3 DNA: TGTGCCAGCAGTACGACTCATAGCTCCTACGAGCAGTACTTC
J gene: TRBJ1-1; D gene: .; clone size: .; V gene: TRBV10-3; CDR3 protein: CAMSGQPNTEAFF; CDR3 DNA: TGTGCCATGAGTGGACAGCCGAACACTGAAGCTTTCTTT
J gene: TRBJ2-1; D gene: .; clone size: .; V gene: TRBV9; CDR3 protein: CASSVRGFSYNEQFF; CDR3 DNA: TGTGCCAGCAGCGTACGGGGTTTCTCCTACAATGAGCAGTTCTTC
J gene: TRBJ2-1; D gene: .; clone size: .; V gene: TRBV4-1; CDR3 protein: CASSQVVSGAYNEQFF; CDR3 DNA: TGCGCCAGCAGCCAAGTGGTTTCAGGGGCTTACAATGAGCAGTTCTTC
J gene: TRBJ1-2; D gene: .; clone size: .; V gene: TRBV5-1; CDR3 protein: CASSLPSNYGYTF; CDR3 DNA: TGCGCCAGCAGCTTACCCAGTAACTATGGCTACACCTTC
J gene: TRBJ2-3; D gene: .; clone size: .; V gene: TRBV27; CDR3 protein: CASSLRGSTDTQYF; CDR3 DNA: TGTGCCAGCAGTTTACGGGGTAGCACAGATACGCAGTATTTT
J gene: TRBJ2-7; D gene: TRBD1; clone size: .; V gene: TRBV19; CDR3 protein: CASRTQGASHYEQYF; CDR3 DNA: TGTGCCAGTAGGACTCAGGGGGCGTCCCACTACGAGCAGTACTTC
J gene: TRBJ2-1; D gene: TRBD2; clone size: .; V gene: TRBV3-1/TRBV3-2; CDR3 protein: CASKDSGRSSYNEQFF; CDR3 DNA: TGTGCCAGCAAGGACAGCGGGAGGAGTTCCTACAATGAGCAGTTCTTC
J gene: TRBJ1-1; D gene: TRBD1; clone size: .; V gene: TRBV15; CDR3 protein: CATSRAGTGGTEAFF; CDR3 DNA: TGTGCCACCAGCAGGGCCGGGACAGGGGGCACTGAAGCTTTCTTT